This T cell receptor (beta chain) was sequenced in a study of T cell repertoires in cytomegalovirus infection. TCRdb independently ran MiXCR on the reads; one entry per CDR3 protein. This table has 250,000 to 300,000 distinct CDR3 sequences, approximately 17% appearing once. Germline values: CDR1 SGHVS, CDR2 FNYEAQ. V lost 7 bases to trimming and J lost 4 bases, with 5 bases between them. There are 10 residues in the CDR3. This clonotype has at least ten counts. The sample was CD8+ T cells from PBMCs. V gene TRBV7-6 combines with J gene TRBJ2-7; D remains unclear. The sequence derives from a human donor in good health (CMV status not recorded). Some clones in this sample may be carry-over from other donors' samples. This chain's CDR3 is CASMGYEQYF. For the CDR3, the DNA is TGTGCCAGCATGGGATACGAGCAGTACTTC.